The 25 T cell receptor beta chains below come from one sample, sequenced in a study of CD8+ T cells in alopecia areata (dated by TCRdb to about 2018). The method was the immunoSEQ multiplex PCR assay. RNA was extracted from all samples and reverse transcribed into cDNA as template for TCR sequencing. TCRdb mirrors the immuneACCESS table, restricted to in-frame sequences. Some clones are absent from its copies; in checked studies, under half trace to an unresolved V gene, and the reason for the others is unknown. The sample table shows about 200,000 clones, and roughly two fifths are seen once. The ten largest clones take up under 0.55% of the sample. The treatment or condition label here, explained by the study, means: oral pan-JAK inhibitor, 5-10 mg twice daily. The sequenced sample was CD4+ T cells sorted from blood, obtained at approximately week 30, from a patient treated with tofacitinib. Receptor source: a human donor with alopecia areata.

This CDR3 reads CASSPRPSGGSLGYGYTF. The CDR3 DNA reads TGTGCCAGCAGTCCCAGACCCTCAGGGGGGTCACTTGGCTATGGCTACACCTTC. The V call is TRBV27, the J call TRBJ1-2; 7 bases line up with TRBD1. Germline values: CDR1 MNHEY, CDR2 SMNVEV (reference sequence). Germline trimming cut 5 bases from V and 4 bases from J; bases unmatched to any gene: 19. The length of the CDR3 is 18 residues.

This clone was seen just once. The V call is TRBV2, the J call TRBJ2-5; D is uncertain. V lost 6 bases, J lost 9 bases, and 14 bases lay in between. The CDR3 sequence is 12 residues long. The germline V gene has CDR1 SNHLY and CDR2 FYNNEI. In DNA, the CDR3 is TGTGCCAGCAGCTACGCCGTTGGGGCCCAGTACTTC. Protein sequence: CASSYAVGAQYF.

The chain recombines TRBV6-1 with TRBJ1-1; 10 nucleotides align to TRBD1. Germline trimming cut 6 bases from V and 6 bases from J; bases unmatched to any gene: 4. Germline V gene sequence: CDR1 MNHNS, CDR2 SASEGT. This CDR3 comprises 13 residues. CDR3 sequence: CASRVDRGPEAFF. The CDR3 region has the DNA TGTGCCAGCAGAGTAGACAGGGGGCCTGAAGCTTTCTTT.

The rearrangement links TRBV9 to TRBJ2-4; perhaps TRBD1 as D (6 bases). Germline CDR1 is SGDLS and CDR2 is YYNGEE. This CDR3 is built from 14 residues. V was clipped by 3 bases and J by 9 bases, with 16 bases between them. The CDR3 spells CASSGRTAKGIQYF. In DNA, the CDR3 is TGTGCCAGCAGCGGACGGACAGCAAAAGGCATTCAGTACTTC.

This chain links TRBV28 with TRBJ2-7; 8 nucleotides agree with TRBD1. Per the germline V gene, CDR1 is MDHEN and CDR2 is SYDVKM. CDR3 length: 15 residues. J was trimmed by 2 bases and V by 7 bases; bases with no gene match: 10. This chain's CDR3 is CASTPPGTGTYEQYF. CDR3 DNA: TGTGCCAGCACCCCTCCCGGGACAGGCACCTACGAGCAGTACTTC.

Only a few counts were recorded for this clone. The rearrangement links TRBV7-3 to TRBJ1-2; TRBD1 might be the D (6 bases). V lost 4 bases to trimming and J lost 6 bases, with 18 bases between them. Per the germline V gene, CDR1 is SGHTA and CDR2 is FQGTGA. The CDR3 is 15 residues long. In nucleotides, the CDR3 is TGTGCCAGCAGCTCGACAGGTCTCCAGCGGGATGGCTACACCTTC. It is translated as CASSSTGLQRDGYTF.

The gene calls are TRBV5-1 and TRBJ2-3; 12 bases agree with TRBD1. CDR3 length: 17 amino acids. The germline CDR1 and CDR2 sequences are SGHRS and YFSETQ. The junction had 9 bases not matched to a gene; V was cut back by 2 bases and J by 5 bases. The CDR3 coding sequence is TGCGCCAGCAGCTTAGGGACAGGGGGCGCGCAGCAAGATACGCAGTATTTT. Amino acid sequence: CASSLGTGGAQQDTQYF.

J is TRBJ2-6 and V is TRBV5-4; 9 positions agree with TRBD1. J was trimmed by 0 bases and V by 0 bases; bases with no gene match: 7. Germline assignment: CDR1 SGHNT and CDR2 YYREEE (reference sequence). CDR3 size: 19 residues. The CDR3 DNA is TGTGCCAGCAGCTTGGGCCTAGGGGACAGGGTCTCTGGGGCCAACGTCCTGACTTTC. Its translation is CASSLGLGDRVSGANVLTF.

The genes are TRBV30 and TRBJ2-1, with 10 bases aligning to TRBD2. Germline assignment: CDR1 GTSNPN and CDR2 SVGIG (reference sequence). V shed 2 bases and J 4 bases; nucleotides not matched to a gene: 5. The CDR3 sequence is 15 residues long. The CDR3 here is CAWSPGTSVYNEQFF. The CDR3 DNA reads as TGTGCCTGGAGTCCCGGGACTAGCGTATACAATGAGCAGTTCTTC. The entire variable domain, with the rest obtained from reference TRBV30 and TRBJ2-1, is as follows: SQTIHQWPATLVQPVGSPLSLECTVEGTSNPNLYWYRQAAGRGLQLLFYSVGIGQISSEVPQNLSASRPQDRQFILSSKKLLLSDSGFYLCAWSPGTSVYNEQFFGPGTRLTVL.

The chain links TRBV23-1 to TRBJ1-5; D not certain. TRBV23-1 is known as an ORF, though its function is uncertain. V lost 4 bases and J lost 3, with 10 bases in between. The CDR3 spans 14 residues. CDR3 in DNA: TGCGCCAGCAGTCCTCGACGGGACAATCAGCCCCAGCATTTT. Protein product: CASSPRRDNQPQHF.

CDR3 amino acids: CASSPGLAANTGELFF. The CDR3 coding sequence is TGTGCCAGCAGCCCGGGACTAGCGGCCAACACCGGGGAGCTGTTTTTT. The chain is built from TRBV7-2 and TRBJ2-2; 11 bases align to TRBD2. CDR1 is SGHTA and CDR2 is FQGNSA in the germline V gene. The V segment lost 5 bases and the J segment 2 bases; nucleotides outside the gene matches: 4. This CDR3 contains 16 residues.

The chain combines TRBV20-1 with TRBJ2-5, with no clear D. Germline-derived CDR1 and CDR2 are DFQATT and SNEGSKA (reference sequence). The CDR3 covers 11 residues. V lost 4 bases, J lost 5 bases, and 8 bases lay in between. CDR3 sequence reads: CSAILKETQYF. The CDR3 DNA follows: TGCAGTGCTATCCTGAAGGAGACCCAGTACTTC.

This clone was observed a few times. The gene calls are TRBV5-4 and TRBJ1-1; 7 positions match TRBD1. Germline V CDR1 and CDR2: SGHNT, YYREEE (reference sequence). The CDR3 length is 14 residues. With V trimmed by 6 bases and J by 0 bases, 5 bases remained unmatched. As DNA, the CDR3 is TGTGCCAGCACATTCGGACAGGTGAACACTGAAGCTTTCTTT. This gives the protein CASTFGQVNTEAFF.

This clone has a handful of counts. The chain combines TRBV6-6 with TRBJ2-3; D is unresolved. The V gene lost 6 bases and the J gene lost 3 bases, with 7 bases spanning the gap. CDR1 and CDR2 from the germline V gene are MNHNY and SVGAGI (reference sequence). The CDR3 is 12 residues long. The CDR3 DNA follows: TGTGCCAGCAGGGTCGGGACAGATACGCAGTATTTT. Translation gives CASRVGTDTQYF.

The V call is TRBV25-1, the J call TRBJ1-4, with 9 nucleotides matching TRBD1. With V trimmed by 6 bases and J by 8 bases, 4 bases remained unmatched. Looked up from germline, CDR1 is MGHDK and CDR2 is SYGVNS. The CDR3 extends over 13 amino acids. CDR3 protein: CASRDRGSEKLFF. CDR3 sequence (DNA): TGTGCCAGCAGGGACAGGGGAAGCGAAAAACTGTTTTTT.

V is TRBV7-8 and J is TRBJ1-5; D possibly corresponds to TRBD1 (6 bases). Germline CDR1 is SGHVS and CDR2 is FQNEAQ. V gave up 4 bases and J gave up 0 bases, with 16 bases separating them. This CDR3 is 17 amino acids long. The CDR3 DNA follows: TGTGCCAGCAGCTCTGTGACAGGACATTATAGCAATCAGCCCCAGCATTTT. Amino acids: CASSSVTGHYSNQPQHF.

J is TRBJ1-2 and V is TRBV14; D is ambiguous. The V gene lost 5 bases and the J gene lost 2 bases, with 15 bases spanning the gap. Per germline, CDR1 SGHDN and CDR2 FVKESK. CDR3 size: 15 residues. The CDR3 here is CASSSRSAKNYGYTF. The DNA of the CDR3 is TGTGCCAGCAGCAGCCGATCGGCGAAAAACTATGGCTACACCTTC. Together with reference TRBV14 and TRBJ1-2, the CDR3 gives the full variable domain: EAGVTQFPSHSVIEKGQTVTLRCDPISGHDNLYWYRRVMGKEIKFLLHFVKESKQDESGMPNNRFLAERTGGTYSTLKVQPAELEDSGVYFCASSSRSAKNYGYTFGSGTRLTVV.

This clone was counted at least ten times. J is TRBJ1-1 and V is TRBV7-6; no definite D call. In germline, CDR1 is SGHVS, CDR2 FNYEAQ. The CDR3 length is 14 residues. With 1 base removed from V and 3 bases from J, the gap between germline ends came to 9 bases. This CDR3 reads CASSLDLGYTEAFF. The DNA of the CDR3 is TGTGCCAGCAGCTTAGACCTGGGATACACTGAAGCTTTCTTT.

The gene calls are TRBV2 and TRBJ2-1, with D perhaps TRBD2 (5 bases). This CDR3 is built from 14 residues. Germline CDR1 is SNHLY and CDR2 is FYNNEI. V lost 6 bases and J lost 0, with 9 bases in between. CDR3 region: CASRIASSYNEQFF. The CDR3, as DNA: TGTGCCAGCAGAATAGCGAGCTCCTACAATGAGCAGTTCTTC.

This sequence joins TRBV6-1 and TRBJ2-1; 11 bases are a match to TRBD2. V trimming: 4 bases; J trimming: 5 bases; junction bases outside the gene matches: 4. This CDR3 spans 15 amino acids. Germline CDR1 is MNHNS and CDR2 is SASEGT. CDR3 bases: TGTGCCAGCAGTGCTAGCGGGAGGAGGAACAATGAGCAGTTCTTC. Residues: CASSASGRRNNEQFF.

This clone occurred a few times. Distinct nucleotide sequences in the sample also encode this CDR3. J is TRBJ2-3 and V is TRBV5-1; D gene uncertain. CDR3 length: 13 residues. The V and J ends lost 0 bases and 1 base respectively, with 3 bases between them. The germline V gene encodes CDR1 SGHRS and CDR2 YFSETQ. CDR3 in amino acids: CASSLGGTDTQYF. The CDR3 coding sequence is TGCGCCAGCAGCTTGGGGGGCACAGATACGCAGTATTTT.

The chain uses TRBV30 and TRBJ2-5, with D perhaps matching TRBD2 (6 bases). CDR3 size: 12 residues. Looked up from germline, CDR1 is GTSNPN and CDR2 is SVGIG (reference sequence). V was cut by 3 bases and J by 4 bases, with 9 bases left in between. CDR3 region: CAWRAGGETQYF. The CDR3 bases are TGTGCCTGGAGAGCCGGGGGAGAGACCCAGTACTTC.

This clone was seen a handful of times. This chain joins TRBV7-2 and TRBJ2-5, with D perhaps given as TRBD1 or TRBD2 (6 bases each). From germline, CDR1 is SGHTA and CDR2 FQGNSA. This CDR3 comprises 13 residues. Trimming pared 5 bases from V and 5 bases from J, leaving 12 bases between. The CDR3 nucleotides read TGTGCCAGCAGCGGGGGGCCCCGGGAGACCCAGTACTTC. Translation: CASSGGPRETQYF.

V gene TRBV19 combines with J gene TRBJ1-2, with D maybe TRBD1 (5 bases). This CDR3 contains 14 residues. V lost 3 bases and J lost 3, with 11 bases in between. CDR1 is LNHDA, CDR2 SQIVND, per germline (reference sequence). Written as DNA, the CDR3 is TGTGCCAGTAGTATCCCCGGGACGGACTATGGCTACACCTTC. It encodes CASSIPGTDYGYTF.

The chain uses TRBV7-9 and TRBJ2-7, with 10 positions matching TRBD1. CDR3 length: 15 residues. J was trimmed by 2 bases and V by 5 bases; bases with no gene match: 6. Germline V gene sequence: CDR1 SEHNR, CDR2 FQNEAQ (reference sequence). CDR3 sequence: CASSAYGTGAYEQYF. CDR3 coding DNA: TGTGCCAGCAGCGCATATGGGACAGGGGCCTACGAGCAGTACTTC.